This T cell receptor (beta chain) was documented in a study of blood T cells in healthy people across ages. Whole-study results and caveats: Any changes in expanded clonotypes were possibly confounded, as donor CMV status remained unknown. Strong correlation was found linking TCR beta diversity to naive T cell percentage.

Germline values: CDR1 SGHDN, CDR2 FVKESK. CDR3 length: 15 residues. With V trimmed by 1 base and J by 11 bases, 8 bases remained unmatched. As concerns this clonotype: Its matching antigen is unknown. A single base separates this from a much larger clone, so it may be a read error.

Total RNA, at least 6 micrograms per sample, was extracted from PBMCs. Combining a sample-barcoded 5' primer with a J-beta primer mix, a second PCR ran for roughly 7 to 12 cycles. TCRdb used MiXCR to reprocess the 5' RACE reads, holding one entry per CDR3 protein. The sample consists of hundreds of thousands of distinct CDR3 sequences, about 30% of them appearing once. The sequence came from an elderly woman in good health. Sequencing input: blood. J is TRBJ2-5 and V is TRBV14; 12 bases are shared with TRBD2. CDR3 DNA sequence: TGTGCCAGCAGCCAAGGCCTAGCGGGGGGGTCTGAGCAGTACTTC. Its translation is CASSQGLAGGSEQYF.